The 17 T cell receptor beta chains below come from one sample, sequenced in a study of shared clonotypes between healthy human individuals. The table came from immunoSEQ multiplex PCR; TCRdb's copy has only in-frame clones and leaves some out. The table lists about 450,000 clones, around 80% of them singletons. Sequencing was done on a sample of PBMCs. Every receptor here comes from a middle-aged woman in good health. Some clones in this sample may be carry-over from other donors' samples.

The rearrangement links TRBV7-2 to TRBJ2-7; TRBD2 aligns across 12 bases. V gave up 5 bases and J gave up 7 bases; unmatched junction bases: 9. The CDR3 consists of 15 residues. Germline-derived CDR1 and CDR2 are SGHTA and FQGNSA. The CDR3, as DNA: TGTGCCAGCAGCCCCCGACTAGCGGGAGAGAGGGAGCAGTACTTC. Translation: CASSPRLAGEREQYF.

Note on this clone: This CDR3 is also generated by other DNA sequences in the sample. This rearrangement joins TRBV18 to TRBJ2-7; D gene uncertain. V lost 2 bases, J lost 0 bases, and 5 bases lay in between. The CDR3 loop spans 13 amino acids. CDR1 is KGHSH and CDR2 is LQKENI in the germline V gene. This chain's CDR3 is CASSPDLSYEQYF. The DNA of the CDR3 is TGTGCCAGCTCACCAGACCTCTCCTACGAGCAGTACTTC.

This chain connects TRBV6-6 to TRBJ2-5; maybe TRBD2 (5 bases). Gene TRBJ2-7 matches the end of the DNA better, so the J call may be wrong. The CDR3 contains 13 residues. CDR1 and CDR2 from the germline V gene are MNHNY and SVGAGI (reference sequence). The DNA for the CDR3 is TGTGCCAGCAGTCCTAGCACTACCTACGAGCAGTACTTC. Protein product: CASSPSTTYEQYF.

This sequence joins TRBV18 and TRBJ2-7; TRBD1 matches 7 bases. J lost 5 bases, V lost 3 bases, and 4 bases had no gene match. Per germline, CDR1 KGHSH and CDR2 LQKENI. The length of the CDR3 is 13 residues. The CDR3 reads CASSPTGANEQYF. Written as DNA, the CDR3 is TGTGCCAGCTCACCTACAGGGGCTAACGAGCAGTACTTC. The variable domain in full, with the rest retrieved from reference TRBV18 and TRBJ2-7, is NAGVMQNPRHLVRRRGQEARLRCSPMKGHSHVYWYRQLPEEGLKFMVYLQKENIIDESGMPKERFSAEFPKEGPSILRIQQVVRGDSAAYFCASSPTGANEQYFGPGTRLTVT.

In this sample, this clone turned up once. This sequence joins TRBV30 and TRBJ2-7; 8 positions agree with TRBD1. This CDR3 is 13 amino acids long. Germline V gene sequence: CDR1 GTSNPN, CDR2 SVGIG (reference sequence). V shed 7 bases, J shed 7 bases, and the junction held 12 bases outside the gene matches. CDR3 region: CASDPGGGGEQYF. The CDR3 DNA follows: TGTGCCTCAGACCCAGGGGGCGGAGGTGAGCAGTACTTC.

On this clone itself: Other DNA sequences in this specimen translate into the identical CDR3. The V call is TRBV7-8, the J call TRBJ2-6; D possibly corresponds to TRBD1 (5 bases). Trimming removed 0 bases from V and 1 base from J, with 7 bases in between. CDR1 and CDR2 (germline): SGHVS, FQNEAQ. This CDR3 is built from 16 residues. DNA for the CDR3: TGTGCCAGCAGCTTAGCTGCAGGGTCTGGGGCCAACGTCCTGACTTTC. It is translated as CASSLAAGSGANVLTF.

The CDR3 DNA follows: TGTGCCAGCAGCGGGGGGACTAGCGGCGCCTACGAGCAGTACTTC. Residues: CASSGGTSGAYEQYF. The chain has TRBV7-8 and TRBJ2-7; 11 bases are shared with TRBD2. With 5 bases clipped from V and 2 bases from J, the junction kept 5 bases outside the gene matches. CDR1 is SGHVS and CDR2 is FQNEAQ in the germline V gene. This CDR3 spans 15 amino acids.

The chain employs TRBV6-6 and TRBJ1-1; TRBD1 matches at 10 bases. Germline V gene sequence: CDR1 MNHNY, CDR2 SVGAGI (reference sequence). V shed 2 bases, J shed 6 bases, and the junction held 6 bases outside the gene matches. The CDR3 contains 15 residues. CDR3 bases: TGTGCCAGCAGTTACCCCGGACAGGGGGTATCTGAAGCTTTCTTT. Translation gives CASSYPGQGVSEAFF.

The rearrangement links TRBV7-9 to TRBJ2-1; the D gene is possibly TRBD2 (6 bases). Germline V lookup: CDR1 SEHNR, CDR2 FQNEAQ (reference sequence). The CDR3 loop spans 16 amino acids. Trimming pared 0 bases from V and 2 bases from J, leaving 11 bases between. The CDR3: CASSLAGSGTYNEQFF. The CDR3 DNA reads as TGTGCCAGCAGCTTAGCAGGTAGCGGAACCTACAATGAGCAGTTCTTC.

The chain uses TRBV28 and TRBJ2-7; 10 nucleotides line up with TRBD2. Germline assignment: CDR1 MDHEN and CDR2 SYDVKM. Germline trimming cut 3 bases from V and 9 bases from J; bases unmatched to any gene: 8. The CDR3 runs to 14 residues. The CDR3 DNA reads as TGTGCCAGCAGTTTCGGTCTAGCGGGAGTCGGGCAGTACTTC. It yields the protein CASSFGLAGVGQYF.

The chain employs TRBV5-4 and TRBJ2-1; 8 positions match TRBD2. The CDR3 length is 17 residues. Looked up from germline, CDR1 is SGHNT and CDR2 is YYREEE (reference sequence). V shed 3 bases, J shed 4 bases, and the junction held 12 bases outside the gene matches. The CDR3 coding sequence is TGTGCCAGCAGCTCCCCCACGTGGACTAGCCATTACAATGAGCAGTTCTTC. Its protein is CASSSPTWTSHYNEQFF. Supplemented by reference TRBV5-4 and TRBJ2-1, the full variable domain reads ETGVTQSPTHLIKTRGQQVTLRCSSQSGHNTVSWYQQALGQGPQFIFQYYREEENGRGNFPPRFSGLQFPNYSSELNVNALELDDSALYLCASSSPTWTSHYNEQFFGPGTRLTVL.

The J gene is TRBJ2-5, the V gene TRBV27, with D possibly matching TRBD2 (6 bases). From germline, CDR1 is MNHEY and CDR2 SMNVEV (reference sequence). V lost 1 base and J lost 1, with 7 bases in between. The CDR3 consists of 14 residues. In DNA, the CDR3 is TGTGCCAGCAGTTTATGGGGACTCCAAGAGACCCAGTACTTC. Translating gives CASSLWGLQETQYF.

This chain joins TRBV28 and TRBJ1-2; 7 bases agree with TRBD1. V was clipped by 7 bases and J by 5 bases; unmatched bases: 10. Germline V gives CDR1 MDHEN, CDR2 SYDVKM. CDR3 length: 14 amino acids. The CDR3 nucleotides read TGTGCCAGCAACGACGCTAGACAGGGTTATGGCTACACCTTC. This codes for CASNDARQGYGYTF.

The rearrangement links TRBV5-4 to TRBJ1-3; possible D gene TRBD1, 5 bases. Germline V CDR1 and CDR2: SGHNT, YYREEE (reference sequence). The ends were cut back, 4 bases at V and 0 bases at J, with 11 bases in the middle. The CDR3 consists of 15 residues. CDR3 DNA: TGTGCCAGCAGCCGAACAGGACTCTCTGGAAACACCATATATTTT. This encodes CASSRTGLSGNTIYF.

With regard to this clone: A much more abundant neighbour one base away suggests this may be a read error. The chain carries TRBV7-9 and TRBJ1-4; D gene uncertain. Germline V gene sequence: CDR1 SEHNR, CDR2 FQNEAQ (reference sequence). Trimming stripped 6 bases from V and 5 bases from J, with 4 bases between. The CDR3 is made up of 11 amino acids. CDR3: CASSLNEKLFF. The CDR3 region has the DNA TGTGCCAGCAGTTTAAATGAAAAACTGTTTTTT.

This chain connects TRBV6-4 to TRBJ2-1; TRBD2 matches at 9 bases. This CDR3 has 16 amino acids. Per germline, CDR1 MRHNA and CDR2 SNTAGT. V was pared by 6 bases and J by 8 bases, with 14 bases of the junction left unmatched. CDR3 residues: CASSASGAGGADEQFF. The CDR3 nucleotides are TGTGCCAGCAGCGCCTCTGGGGCGGGAGGGGCGGATGAGCAGTTCTTC.

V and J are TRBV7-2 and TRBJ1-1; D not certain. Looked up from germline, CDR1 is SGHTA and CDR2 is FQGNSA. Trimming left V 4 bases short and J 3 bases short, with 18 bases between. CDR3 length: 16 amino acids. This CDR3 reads CASSSPEWIRDTEAFF. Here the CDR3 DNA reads TGTGCCAGCAGCTCCCCTGAGTGGATTCGGGACACTGAAGCTTTCTTT.